This is a list of T cell receptor beta chains from one sample in a study of vaccination and CD4 T cells after COVID-19. TCRdb itself ran the PCR reads through MiXCR, one entry per CDR3 protein. The repertoire holds under 20,000 distinct CDR3 sequences, with approximately 65% as singletons. The specimen was CD4+ T cells from blood, collected before SARS-CoV-2 vaccination. The receptors come from a human donor who had recovered from COVID-19. Each CDR3 is given with its conserved first and last residue. The D gene is left open where the match is weak. A row's size may be missing; if present it is once, few, many or a size class.

CDR3aa,CDR3nt,d_gene,abundance,j_gene,v_gene
CASRRGGTTNQPQHF,TGTGCCAGTAGGCGTGGGGGCACAACCAATCAGCCCCAGCATTTT,NA,NA,TRBJ1-5,TRBV19
CASSDSGLAGDEQFF,TGTGCCAGCAGTGACTCGGGACTAGCGGGAGATGAGCAGTTCTTC,TRBD2,NA,TRBJ2-1,TRBV6-4
CASSLAGQGNNQPQHF,TGTGCCAGCAGCCTAGCCGGACAGGGGAACAATCAGCCCCAGCATTTT,TRBD1,NA,TRBJ1-5,TRBV7-9
CATSDPFAGVGTQYF,TGTGCCACCAGTGACCCTTTTGCCGGGGTAGGGACCCAGTACTTC,NA,NA,TRBJ2-5,TRBV24-1
CASSYRTGSGYTF,TGTGCCAGCAGTTACAGGACAGGGAGCGGCTACACCTTC,TRBD1,NA,TRBJ1-2,TRBV6-5
CASSPRWNTEAFF,TGTGCCAGCTCCCCGAGATGGAACACTGAAGCTTTCTTT,NA,NA,TRBJ1-1,TRBV18
CATSETVTNTDTQYF,TGTGCCACCAGTGAGACCGTCACAAACACAGATACGCAGTATTTT,NA,NA,TRBJ2-3,TRBV24-1
CASRPGQGNSPLHF,TGTGCCAGTAGACCGGGACAGGGTAATTCACCCCTCCACTTT,TRBD1,NA,TRBJ1-6,TRBV19
CASSLWAGIGTEAFF,TGTGCCAGCAGTTTATGGGCAGGGATCGGCACTGAAGCTTTCTTT,NA,NA,TRBJ1-1,TRBV28
CSVEIGGTGLNTEAFF,TGCAGCGTTGAGATCGGGGGGACAGGACTTAACACTGAAGCTTTCTTT,TRBD1,few,TRBJ1-1,TRBV29-1
CASSEVPTDSGNTIYF,TGTGCCAGCAGTGAGGTTCCGACGGACTCTGGAAACACCATATATTTT,NA,NA,TRBJ1-3,TRBV6-1
CASSATGTGARITEAFF,TGTGCCAGCAGTGCAACCGGGACAGGGGCGAGGATCACTGAAGCTTTCTTT,TRBD1,NA,TRBJ1-1,TRBV12-3/TRBV12-4
CASISAGPRETQYF,TGTGCCAGCATTAGTGCCGGGCCTCGGGAGACCCAGTACTTC,NA,NA,TRBJ2-5,TRBV6-2/TRBV6-3
CASRYSWVRNYGYTF,TGTGCCAGCAGGTATAGTTGGGTCCGGAACTATGGCTACACCTTC,NA,NA,TRBJ1-2,TRBV28
CASSYGNQPQHF,TGTGCCAGCAGTTATGGCAATCAGCCCCAGCATTTT,NA,few,TRBJ1-5,TRBV28
CASSLGGLETQYF,TGTGCCAGCAGCTTAGGAGGACTCGAGACCCAGTACTTC,NA,NA,TRBJ2-5,TRBV7-8
CSARDPSLSNQPQHF,TGCAGTGCTAGAGATCCCTCACTTAGCAATCAGCCCCAGCATTTT,NA,few,TRBJ1-5,TRBV20-1
CATSIRDRVSSGANVLTF,TGTGCCACCAGCATTCGGGACAGGGTCTCCTCTGGGGCCAACGTCCTGACTTTC,TRBD1,few,TRBJ2-6,TRBV15
CASSGRVYEQYF,TGTGCCAGCAGCGGGAGAGTCTACGAGCAGTACTTC,NA,few,TRBJ2-7,TRBV7-8
CATSSARVETQYF,TGTGCCACCAGCAGCGCGCGAGTAGAGACCCAGTACTTC,NA,few,TRBJ2-5,TRBV15